This T cell receptor (beta chain) was sequenced for a study of cytotoxic CD8 clonotypes in ibrutinib-treated CLL. This clone was seen a few times. The conserved final phenylalanine or tryptophan is absent from the CDR3, which likely points to a read error. The DNA is omitted, as the CDR3 cannot be located on it reliably, and the CDR3 follows TCRdb's listing. Measured with immunoSEQ multiplex PCR; TCRdb has only the in-frame clones, and not every one. This table holds approximately 200,000 clones, around three quarters found once. The length of the CDR3 is 12 amino acids, counting both ends. Germline assignment: CDR1 MGHDK and CDR2 SYGVNS.

Source: PBMCs, taken after 24 months of ibrutinib treatment. The receptor's source is a human donor with chronic lymphocytic leukemia. The genes are TRBV25-1 and TRBJ1-2. The CDR3 loop reads CASSELGTAFQI.